This is a list of T cell receptor beta chains from one sample in a study of blood T cell repertoires in COVID-19. Assay used: immunoSEQ multiplex PCR; TCRdb lists only in-frame clones, some missing. Among over 75,000 clones listed, about 88% were seen once. The sample consisted of peripheral blood. These receptors all come from a woman aged 80 or over with acute or convalescent COVID-19. Each CDR3 is given with its conserved first and last residue. The order of the fields is V gene, J gene, D gene, clone size, CDR3 protein, CDR3 DNA. A D gene is named only where the DNA matches it firmly. The size field is filled for only some rows; it gives once, few, many or a size class.

V: TRBV4-2; J: TRBJ2-2; D: TRBD2; size: once; CDR3: CASSHAATSVGNTGELFF; DNA: TGTGCCAGCAGCCACGCGGCGACTAGCGTTGGTAACACCGGGGAGCTGTTTTTT
V: TRBV2; J: TRBJ1-6; D: .; size: .; CDR3: CASSERGGFSPLHF; DNA: TGTGCCAGCAGCGAAAGGGGAGGGTTTTCACCCCTCCACTTT
V: TRBV5-1; J: TRBJ2-3; D: .; size: .; CDR3: CASSSGDRSTDTQYF; DNA: TGCGCCAGCAGCTCGGGGGACCGAAGCACAGATACGCAGTATTTT
V: TRBV7-2; J: TRBJ1-1; D: .; size: .; CDR3: CASSPGVSHTEAFF; DNA: TGTGCCAGCAGCCCAGGGGTTTCCCACACTGAAGCTTTCTTT
V: TRBV9; J: TRBJ2-1; D: .; size: .; CDR3: CASSVGAGIEQFF; DNA: TGTGCCAGCAGCGTAGGGGCGGGGATTGAGCAGTTCTTC
V: TRBV7-8; J: TRBJ1-1; D: .; size: few; CDR3: CASSLGVGGAGGTEAFF; DNA: TGTGCCAGCAGCTTAGGAGTGGGGGGCGCGGGAGGCACTGAAGCTTTCTTT
V: TRBV29-1; J: TRBJ1-5; D: TRBD1; size: .; CDR3: CSVELAGGDQPQHF; DNA: TGCAGCGTTGAACTGGCAGGGGGCGATCAGCCCCAGCATTTT
V: TRBV28; J: TRBJ1-3; D: .; size: .; CDR3: CASSLAGLSSGNTIYF; DNA: TGTGCCAGCAGTTTAGCGGGGCTGAGCTCTGGAAACACCATATATTTT
V: TRBV2; J: TRBJ1-5; D: .; size: .; CDR3: CASSENSGGNQPQHF; DNA: TGTGCCAGCAGTGAGAATAGTGGTGGCAATCAGCCCCAGCATTTT
V: TRBV24-1; J: TRBJ2-2; D: TRBD2; size: .; CDR3: CATSWTSGTGELFF; DNA: TGTGCCACCAGTTGGACTAGCGGTACCGGGGAGCTGTTTTTT